This T cell receptor beta chain was found in a study of blood T cell repertoires in COVID-19. Across the study: COVID-19 samples from acute and convalescent phases originated in the United States, Italy and Spain.

Profiled with immunoSEQ multiplex PCR; TCRdb holds only in-frame clones, not every one. The sample has some 500,000 clones; about 89% are singletons. The sequenced sample consisted of peripheral blood. The clonotype comes from a woman between 45 and 65 years old with COVID-19, enrolled during active disease.

CDR3 coding DNA: TGTGCCAGTAGTATTCCATTTGCAACTAATGAAAAACTGTTTTTT. It encodes CASSIPFATNEKLFF. This sequence joins TRBV19 and TRBJ1-4; D call uncertain. The V end was cut by 3 bases, the J end by 0 bases, with 8 bases between. Germline V gene sequence: CDR1 LNHDA, CDR2 SQIVND (reference sequence). There are 15 residues in the CDR3.